A selection of T cell receptor beta chains follows, all from one sample in a study of vaccination and CD4 T cells after COVID-19. Using its own MiXCR run on the PCR reads, TCRdb lists one record per CDR3 protein. Of roughly 12,000 distinct CDR3 sequences in the sample, roughly half were seen once. Antigen specificity for these receptors is unknown. Source material: CD4+ T cells from blood, cultured in vitro. The receptor source for this set is a human donor who had recovered from COVID-19. CDR3s include the opening cysteine and the closing phenylalanine or tryptophan.

j_gene,v_gene,len,CDR3aa
TRBJ1-4,TRBV19,12,CASRGGNEKLFF
TRBJ1-6,TRBV5-1,14,CASRFGQGNSPLHF
TRBJ2-1,TRBV10-3,16,CAITHLAGGGWGEQFF
TRBJ2-1,TRBV11-2,15,CASSLDRAPYNEQFF
TRBJ2-1,TRBV7-9,13,CASSLVEGGEQFF
TRBJ2-7,TRBV11-2,18,CASSLFPGGLAASYEQYF
TRBJ1-5,TRBV6-1,13,CASSRDRAQPQHF
TRBJ1-6,TRBV6-1,15,CASSPPGQEDSPLHF
TRBJ2-3,TRBV6-1,13,CASSVLSTDTQYF
TRBJ2-3,TRBV20-1,16,CSARIPQGQRGDTQYF
TRBJ1-6,TRBV7-2,14,CASRGGSYNSPLHF
TRBJ1-1,TRBV7-2,15,CTSSSSTGRSTEAFF
TRBJ1-5,TRBV27,16,CASSLSGRNSNQPQHF
TRBJ1-2,TRBV20-1,12,CSAREGGYGYTF
TRBJ1-2,TRBV7-2,14,CASSSGQGDYGYTF
TRBJ2-3,TRBV20-1,15,CSARDRSGGTDTQYF
TRBJ2-7,TRBV20-1,13,CSARDLAGNEQYF
TRBJ2-3,TRBV25-1,15,CATNTLAGRGDTQCF
TRBJ1-1,TRBV2,13,CASSSRDRGVAFF
TRBJ1-1,TRBV20-1,15,CSAQHSQGRAGEAFF
TRBJ1-5,TRBV6-2/TRBV6-3,12,CASSYRNQPQHF
TRBJ2-7,TRBV7-9,14,CASSRSAGPHEQYF
TRBJ2-3,TRBV7-3,13,CASSSTPTDTQYF
TRBJ1-5,TRBV2,14,CASRQGQGNQPQHF
TRBJ2-1,TRBV7-2,13,CASSQSGSLEQFF
TRBJ1-5,TRBV12-3/TRBV12-4,13,CASSYGFGQPQHF
TRBJ1-4,TRBV19,16,CASSTPRDRANEKLFF
TRBJ2-3,TRBV27,14,CASRRTLSTDTQYF
TRBJ2-2,TRBV20-1,16,CSARTPGLDRTGELFF
TRBJ2-1,TRBV5-1,15,CASSYVAGGLNEQFF
TRBJ2-7,TRBV20-1,16,CSASAVTSGTWYEQYF
TRBJ2-3,TRBV10-3,16,CAISTTSGSGADTQYF
TRBJ2-3,TRBV29-1,14,CSVLGRPSTDTQYF
TRBJ2-7,TRBV10-2,11,CASRGEFEQYF
TRBJ1-5,TRBV4-3,15,CASGQTRQGHQPQHF
TRBJ1-6,TRBV2,14,CASSGRTFGSPLHF
TRBJ1-1,TRBV6-5,18,CASSYGWTPGGVNTEAFF
TRBJ2-3,TRBV12-3/TRBV12-4,15,CASSSTGTGRDTQYF
TRBJ1-6,TRBV28,14,CASRGGARNSPLHF
TRBJ2-1,TRBV6-1,15,CASRLAGGVGNEQFF
TRBJ1-2,TRBV21-1,15,CASSKFPGQGCRYTF